This TCR beta chain is drawn from a study of patients and donors after allogeneic stem cell transplantation. MiXCR was run by TCRdb on the RT-PCR reads, yielding one entry per CDR3 protein. The sample contains approximately 38,000 distinct CDR3 sequences, roughly 30% of which appear only once. This clonotype counts as medium-sized (0.01 to 0.1%). The CDR3 length is 14 residues. Trimming removed 5 bases from V and 8 bases from J, with 18 bases in between. Germline CDR1 SGHTA, CDR2 FQGTGA. The sample taken for sequencing was blood, either unsorted or a sorted T cell fraction (not recorded which). The chain links TRBV7-3 to TRBJ1-2; D may be TRBD1 (5 bases). This clonotype was obtained from a human donor who was either an allogeneic HSCT recipient or a stem cell or donor lymphocyte infusion donor (not recorded which). It is not recorded whose cells these are; they may come from a transplant donor. The CDR3 DNA is TGTGCCAGCAGCCCCGGGACCGAACATCCGGGCTACACCTTC. This gives the protein CASSPGTEHPGYTF.